The 26 T cell receptor beta chains below all came from one sample that was sequenced in a study of shared clonotypes between healthy human individuals. TCRdb's table, derived via immunoSEQ multiplex PCR, lists solely in-frame clones and lacks some. The sample has about 1.5 million clones, approximately 98% seen once. Sequences were obtained from naive CD4+ T cells sorted from blood. The sample's subset: CD45RA+ positively selected. The receptors stem from a man in his thirties or forties in good health.

This chain uses TRBV30 with TRBJ1-1; the D gene is possibly TRBD1 (6 bases). Germline loops: CDR1 GTSNPN, CDR2 SVGIG (reference sequence). The CDR3 runs 13 residues. V lost 5 bases and J lost 6, with 16 bases in between. Here the CDR3 reads CAWRTDFNAEAFF. DNA of the CDR3: TGTGCCTGGCGGACAGATTTTAACGCTGAAGCTTTCTTT.

The chain carries TRBV7-8 and TRBJ1-2; 7 bases match TRBD1. V was pared by 5 bases and J by 3 bases, with 3 bases of the junction left unmatched. There are 13 residues in the CDR3. CDR1 and CDR2 (germline): SGHVS, FQNEAQ. The CDR3 loop reads CASSITGDYGYTF. The CDR3 nucleotides are TGTGCCAGCAGCATAACAGGGGACTATGGCTACACCTTC.

The chain links TRBV14 to TRBJ2-3; 7 bases map to TRBD1. This CDR3 comprises 17 residues. V was pared by 0 bases and J by 5 bases, with 11 bases of the junction left unmatched. Germline loops: CDR1 SGHDN, CDR2 FVKESK. For the CDR3, the DNA is TGTGCCAGCAGCCAAGATTTTCAAGGGGGCGGAGGAGATACGCAGTATTTT. It is translated as CASSQDFQGGGGDTQYF. Full variable domain (remainder filled in from reference TRBV14 and TRBJ2-3): EAGVTQFPSHSVIEKGQTVTLRCDPISGHDNLYWYRRVMGKEIKFLLHFVKESKQDESGMPNNRFLAERTGGTYSTLKVQPAELEDSGVYFCASSQDFQGGGGDTQYFGPGTRLTVL.

CDR3 protein: CASSLEVGRYNEQFF. The CDR3 region has the DNA TGCGCCAGCAGCTTGGAGGTGGGTAGATACAATGAGCAGTTCTTC. The J gene is TRBJ2-1, the V gene TRBV5-1; D remains ambiguous. The V end lost 0 bases, the J end lost 4 bases, and 11 bases lay between the germline ends. CDR3 length equals 15 residues. Germline CDR1 SGHRS, CDR2 YFSETQ.

The chain has TRBV5-6 and TRBJ2-7, with 13 bases identical to TRBD2. From germline, CDR1 is SGHDT and CDR2 YYEEEE. V lost 5 bases and J lost 1; bases outside the gene matches: 9. The CDR3 is made up of 17 amino acids. The CDR3 DNA reads TGTGCCAGCAGGCGCACTAGCGGGAGGGGGGAGTCCTACGAGCAGTACTTC. It translates to CASRRTSGRGESYEQYF.

The chain couples TRBV28 to TRBJ2-7; D tentatively reads TRBD1 or TRBD2 (6 bases each). The germline V and J ends were trimmed by 7 bases and 5 bases, with 21 bases remaining between them. Germline lookup yields CDR1 MDHEN and CDR2 SYDVKM. The CDR3 spans 15 residues. This CDR3 reads CASTPSGGLVHEQYF. As DNA, the CDR3 is TGTGCCAGCACCCCCTCTGGGGGGCTCGTCCACGAGCAGTACTTC. Full variable domain (remainder filled in from reference TRBV28 and TRBJ2-7): DVKVTQSSRYLVKRTGEKVFLECVQDMDHENMFWYRQDPGLGLRLIYFSYDVKMKEKGDIPEGYSVSREKKERFSLILESASTNQTSMYLCASTPSGGLVHEQYFGPGTRLTVT.

J is TRBJ1-2 and V is TRBV18; no reliable D call. The CDR3 is made up of 13 amino acids. V lost 2 bases and J 3 bases, leaving 7 bases between the germline ends. Germline CDR1 is KGHSH and CDR2 is LQKENI. CDR3: CASSPLADYGYTF. CDR3 nucleotide sequence: TGTGCCAGCTCACCATTGGCTGACTATGGCTACACCTTC.

This chain connects TRBV19 to TRBJ2-2; D is uncertain. CDR3 length: 12 amino acids. Germline V gene data show CDR1 as LNHDA and CDR2 as SQIVND (reference sequence). Trimming removed 10 bases from V and 6 bases from J, with 12 bases in between. The DNA of the CDR3 is TGTGCCACCGACGCGTTCGCCGGGGAGCTGTTTTTT. This codes for CATDAFAGELFF.

The V and J genes are TRBV5-1 and TRBJ2-1, with 7 positions matching TRBD2. The CDR3 runs to 16 residues. The J segment lost 5 bases and the V segment lost 4 bases, leaving 12 bases of the junction unmatched. Germline V gene sequence: CDR1 SGHRS, CDR2 YFSETQ. The CDR3 loop reads CASSVRGGSPDNEQFF. The CDR3, as DNA: TGCGCCAGCAGCGTCCGGGGCGGGAGTCCAGACAATGAGCAGTTCTTC.

This chain links TRBV9 with TRBJ2-2; D remains ambiguous. Trimming took off 0 bases at V and 7 bases at J, with 7 bases between the two ends. The CDR3 sequence is 13 residues long. Germline loops: CDR1 SGDLS, CDR2 YYNGEE. The DNA of the CDR3 is TGTGCCAGCAGCGTAGCTACGATCGGGGAGCTGTTTTTT. Protein sequence: CASSVATIGELFF. Full variable domain (outside the CDR3, taken from reference TRBV9 and TRBJ2-2): DSGVTQTPKHLITATGQRVTLRCSPRSGDLSVYWYQQSLDQGLQFLIQYYNGEERAKGNILERFSAQQFPDLHSELNLSSLELGDSALYFCASSVATIGELFFGEGSRLTVL.

The chain employs TRBV2 and TRBJ1-4; D is ambiguous. CDR3 length: 15 amino acids. The germline V gene encodes CDR1 SNHLY and CDR2 FYNNEI. V was clipped by 7 bases and J by 6 bases, with 18 bases between them. The CDR3 is CASTYERVTYEKLFF. CDR3 coding DNA: TGTGCCAGCACCTATGAAAGGGTTACCTATGAAAAACTGTTTTTT.

The chain uses TRBV7-2 and TRBJ2-7; weak D call: TRBD2 (5 bases). V shed 8 bases and J shed 9 bases, with 14 bases lying between them. This CDR3 has 11 residues. In germline, CDR1 is SGHTA, CDR2 FQGNSA. CDR3 in DNA: TGTGCCAGCGGGAATAGGGAGCCGCAGTACTTC. It is translated as CASGNREPQYF. Looking up the rest from reference TRBV7-2 and TRBJ2-7 gives the full variable domain: GAGVSQSPSNKVTEKGKDVELRCDPISGHTALYWYRQSLGQGLEFLIYFQGNSAPDKSGLPSDRFSAERTGGSVSTLTIQRTQQEDSAVYLCASGNREPQYFGPGTRLTVT.

J is TRBJ2-6 and V is TRBV19, with 7 bases matching TRBD1. Per germline, CDR1 LNHDA and CDR2 SQIVND (reference sequence). The CDR3 totals 17 residues. Losses at the gene ends were 5 bases for V and 1 base for J; bases not matched to a gene: 8. CDR3 nucleotides: TGTGCCAGTAGTGCCCACAGGGGCAGGTCTGGGGCCAACGTCCTGACTTTC. Protein sequence: CASSAHRGRSGANVLTF.

This clone was seen only once. Other DNA sequences from this sample encode an identical CDR3 as well. The chain couples TRBV5-1 to TRBJ2-3, with D tentatively TRBD1 (6 bases). Per germline, CDR1 SGHRS and CDR2 YFSETQ. V lost 0 bases and J lost 2, with 7 bases in between. The CDR3 runs 14 residues. CDR3 DNA: TGCGCCAGCAGCTTGGCAGGGGACACAGATACGCAGTATTTT. Amino acids: CASSLAGDTDTQYF.

This sequence joins TRBV28 and TRBJ1-5, with D perhaps TRBD1 (5 bases). In germline, CDR1 is MDHEN, CDR2 SYDVKM. Trimming stripped 4 bases from V and 2 bases from J, with 9 bases between. CDR3 length: 14 residues. CDR3 nucleotide sequence: TGTGCCAGCAGTTCACTACAGGGCAATCAGCCCCAGCATTTT. The encoded protein is CASSSLQGNQPQHF.

V and J are TRBV7-2 and TRBJ1-2; weak D call: TRBD1 (6 bases). Per germline, CDR1 SGHTA and CDR2 FQGNSA. CDR3 size: 14 residues. V was trimmed by 5 bases and J by 7 bases, leaving 17 bases between them. CDR3 loop: CASSPEGGFGGYTF. CDR3 in DNA: TGTGCCAGCAGCCCAGAGGGGGGGTTTGGTGGCTACACCTTC.

The chain uses TRBV5-4 and TRBJ2-2; D call uncertain. This CDR3 has 15 residues. Germline V gene lookup returns CDR1 SGHNT and CDR2 YYREEE (reference sequence). Trimming took 2 bases from V and 6 from J, leaving 14 bases between them. CDR3 coding DNA: TGTGCCAGCAGCTTCCGAGAGGTTGGCGCCGGGGAGCTGTTTTTT. This gives the protein CASSFREVGAGELFF.

V gene TRBV11-2 combines with J gene TRBJ2-3, with 10 bases that match TRBD2. The CDR3 sequence is 16 residues long. The trim removed 5 bases at V and 2 bases at J, leaving 7 bases unmatched. Germline CDR1 is SGHAT and CDR2 is FQNNGV. The CDR3 loop reads CASSPQLAGNTDTQYF. The CDR3 nucleotides are TGTGCCAGCAGCCCCCAACTAGCGGGAAACACAGATACGCAGTATTTT.

This rearrangement joins TRBV14 to TRBJ2-2; TRBD2 matches 9 bases. J gave up 4 bases and V 2 bases, and 5 bases lay outside the gene matches. This CDR3 spans 16 amino acids. The germline gives CDR1 SGHDN, CDR2 FVKESK. The CDR3 DNA reads TGTGCCAGCAGCCAAATAGCGGGAGTATCCACCGGGGAGCTGTTTTTT. It yields the protein CASSQIAGVSTGELFF.

This chain links TRBV19 with TRBJ1-1; D is unclear. Germline CDR1 LNHDA, CDR2 SQIVND (reference sequence). Trimming stripped 2 bases from V and 1 base from J, with 5 bases between. The CDR3 sequence is 13 residues long. The CDR3 spells CASSINGNTEAFF. The CDR3, as DNA: TGTGCCAGTAGTATAAACGGGAACACTGAAGCTTTCTTT.

The chain combines TRBV28 with TRBJ1-4; a possible D gene is TRBD1 (5 bases). The V and J ends lost 1 base and 10 bases respectively, with 13 bases between them. The CDR3 consists of 14 residues. CDR1 is MDHEN and CDR2 is SYDVKM in the germline V gene. The CDR3 bases are TGTGCCAGCAGTTTATTGGGGGTTGGGGGAAAACTGTTTTTT. Protein product: CASSLLGVGGKLFF.

The chain couples TRBV7-2 to TRBJ1-5; weak D call: TRBD1 (5 bases). The CDR3 has 14 amino acids. The germline V gene encodes CDR1 SGHTA and CDR2 FQGNSA. V was trimmed by 5 bases and J by 7 bases, leaving 15 bases between them. The CDR3 loop is CASSQGRGQQPQHF. The CDR3 coding sequence is TGTGCCAGCAGCCAAGGTAGGGGTCAACAGCCCCAGCATTTT.

This chain links TRBV6-5 with TRBJ2-3; no reliable D call. In germline, CDR1 is MNHEY, CDR2 SVGAGI. V lost 0 bases and J 2 bases, leaving 9 bases between the germline ends. The CDR3 loop spans 15 amino acids. CDR3 in amino acids: CASSYSWGTTDTQYF. The CDR3 DNA is TGTGCCAGCAGTTACTCGTGGGGAACCACAGATACGCAGTATTTT.

The genes are TRBV30 and TRBJ1-4; possibly TRBD1 for D (5 bases). Trimming pared 3 bases from V and 1 base from J, leaving 12 bases between. Germline V gene lookup returns CDR1 GTSNPN and CDR2 SVGIG (reference sequence). The CDR3 extends over 15 amino acids. CDR3 in DNA: TGTGCCTGGAGCAAATTCGGGGGAACTAATGAAAAACTGTTTTTT. It yields the protein CAWSKFGGTNEKLFF.

The genes are TRBV2 and TRBJ2-7; TRBD2 matches at 8 bases. V was clipped by 4 bases and J by 4 bases; unmatched bases: 3. This CDR3 spans 13 amino acids. Germline lookup yields CDR1 SNHLY and CDR2 FYNNEI. Here the CDR3 DNA reads TGTGCCAGCAGTGGGGGACTAGGGTACGAGCAGTACTTC. Its translation: CASSGGLGYEQYF.

The rearrangement uses TRBV10-1 and TRBJ2-3; D is perhaps TRBD2 (5 bases). CDR3 length equals 13 residues. Germline V gene lookup returns CDR1 WNHNN and CDR2 SYGVQD (reference sequence). V gave up 1 base and J gave up 6 bases, with 8 bases separating them. CDR3 DNA sequence: TGCGCCAGCAGTGAGTTCGGGGTGGATACGCAGTATTTT. Its protein product is CASSEFGVDTQYF.